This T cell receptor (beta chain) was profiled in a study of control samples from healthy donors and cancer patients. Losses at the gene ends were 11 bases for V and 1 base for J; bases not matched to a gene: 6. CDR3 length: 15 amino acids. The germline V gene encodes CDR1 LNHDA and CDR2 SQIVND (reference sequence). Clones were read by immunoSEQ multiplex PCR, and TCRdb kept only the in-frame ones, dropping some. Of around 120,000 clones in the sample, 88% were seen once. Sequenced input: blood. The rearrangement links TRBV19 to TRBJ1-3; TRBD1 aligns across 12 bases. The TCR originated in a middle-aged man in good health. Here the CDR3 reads CASWDRGRSGNTIYF. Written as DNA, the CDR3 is TGTGCCTCCTGGGACAGGGGGCGATCTGGAAACACCATATATTTT.